This TCR beta chain was documented in a study of cytomegalovirus exposure and HLA in healthy donors. Study as a whole: The study placed around 85% of its roughly 410 genotyped donors in the Caucasian-associated ancestry cluster. Study-level points and caveats: A later analysis found that most CMV-associated TCR beta chains appeared HLA-restricted. Most subjects had HLA-A and HLA-B alleles reportedly predicted accurately by TCR beta sequences.

From germline, CDR1 is LNHDA and CDR2 SQIVND (reference sequence). The V segment lost 6 bases and the J segment 5 bases; nucleotides outside the gene matches: 9. This CDR3 is built from 14 residues. About this clone: Its antigen is undetermined.

The PCR had 60 Vbeta and 13 Jbeta primers. Repertoires were generated with immunoSEQ multiplex PCR, while TCRdb's copy carries only in-frame clones and drops some. The sample comprises about 100,000 clones, over 75% of which are singletons, and 7.3% rests with the top ten. The sample taken for sequencing was PBMCs. The chain combines TRBV19 with TRBJ2-5; 7 nucleotides align to TRBD1. This receptor was identified in a man in his thirties or forties in good health and CMV-seronegative. This CDR3 is CASSITGAEETQYF. DNA for the CDR3: TGTGCCAGTAGCATCACAGGGGCCGAGGAGACCCAGTACTTC. Combining the CDR3 with reference TRBV19 and TRBJ2-5 gives the whole variable domain DGGITQSPKYLFRKEGQNVTLSCEQNLNHDAMYWYRQDPGQGLRLIYYSQIVNDFQKGDIAEGYSVSREKKESFPLTVTSAQKNPTAFYLCASSITGAEETQYFGPGTRLLVL.